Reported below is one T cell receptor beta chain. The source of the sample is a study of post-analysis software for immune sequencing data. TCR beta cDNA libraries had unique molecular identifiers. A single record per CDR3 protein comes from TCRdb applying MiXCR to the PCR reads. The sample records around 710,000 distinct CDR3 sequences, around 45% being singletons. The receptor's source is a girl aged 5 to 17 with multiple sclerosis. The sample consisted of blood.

CDR3 amino acids: CASSWDRGDGYTF. The CDR3 nucleotides read TGTGCCAGCAGCTGGGACAGGGGCGACGGCTACACCTTC. The chain recombines TRBV5-6 with TRBJ1-2, with TRBD1 identical over 10 bases. This CDR3 has 13 residues. Germline loops: CDR1 SGHDT, CDR2 YYEEEE. The junction had 4 bases not matched to a gene; V was cut back by 3 bases and J by 8 bases.